This T cell receptor beta chain was sequenced in a study of early T cells in non-severe SARS-CoV-2 infection. Study-level points and caveats: Matching results from VDJdb favored anti-spike CD8 responses, leaving private and CD4 specificities undetected.

In the case of this clonotype: Its antigen is currently unknown.

Individual cDNA molecules carried attached unique molecular identifiers. TCRdb ran MiXCR on the 5' RACE reads and lists one entry per CDR3 protein. The table has 64,000 or so distinct CDR3 sequences, about 11% seen once. The source is an adult who was a healthcare worker with PCR-confirmed SARS-CoV-2 infection or an uninfected control (not recorded which). Sample: whole blood, taken at baseline.

The CDR3 protein is CSATRTEGWGDTQYF. The CDR3 DNA reads as TGCAGTGCCACGCGGACAGAGGGTTGGGGGGATACGCAGTATTTT. J is TRBJ2-3 and V is TRBV20-1; a possible D gene is TRBD1 (6 bases). From germline, CDR1 is DFQATT and CDR2 SNEGSKA (reference sequence). V dropped 6 bases and J dropped 6 bases, with 22 bases sitting between them. The CDR3 sequence is 15 residues long.